The present T cell receptor beta chain was sequenced within a study of blood T cell repertoires in COVID-19. Study-level background: From the United States, Italy and Spain came samples of acute and convalescent COVID-19. Sources were T cells, B-cell-depleted T cells, or PBMCs; the material itself was cDNA or gDNA.

Profiling relied on immunoSEQ multiplex PCR, and the TCRdb table lists in-frame clones only, not all of them. Found here are just over 15,000 clones, 70% to 90% of them singletons; the top ten hold 40% to 65%. V was cut by 11 bases and J by 0 bases, with 32 bases left in between. This CDR3 contains 19 residues. From germline, CDR1 is MDHEN and CDR2 SYDVKM. In its sample, this clone was seen a few times. This sequence joins TRBV28 and TRBJ2-7; D perhaps matches TRBD1 (5 bases). Sequences were obtained from peripheral blood. This TCR was sampled from a man between 60 and 75 years old with acute or convalescent COVID-19. CDR3 sequence reads: CACCLGLGGAGPSSYEQYF. The CDR3 region has the DNA TGTGCCTGCTGTTTGGGCTTGGGTGGGGCTGGACCTAGCTCCTACGAGCAGTACTTC.